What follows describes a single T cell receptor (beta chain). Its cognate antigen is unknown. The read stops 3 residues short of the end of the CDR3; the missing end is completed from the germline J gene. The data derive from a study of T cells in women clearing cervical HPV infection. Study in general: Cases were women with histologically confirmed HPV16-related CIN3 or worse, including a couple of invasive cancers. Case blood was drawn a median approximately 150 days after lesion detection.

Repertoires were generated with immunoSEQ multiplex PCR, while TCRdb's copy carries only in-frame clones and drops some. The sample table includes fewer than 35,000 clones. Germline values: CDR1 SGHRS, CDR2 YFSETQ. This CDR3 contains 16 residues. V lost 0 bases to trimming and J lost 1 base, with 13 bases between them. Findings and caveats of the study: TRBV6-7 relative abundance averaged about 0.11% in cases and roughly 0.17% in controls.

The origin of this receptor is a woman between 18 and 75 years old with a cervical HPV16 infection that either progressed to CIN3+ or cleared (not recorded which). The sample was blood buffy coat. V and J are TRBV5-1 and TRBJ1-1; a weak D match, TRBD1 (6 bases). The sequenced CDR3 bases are TGCGCCAGCAGCTTGGTAACAGGGCTGAAGAACACTGAA. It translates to CASSLVTGLKNTE. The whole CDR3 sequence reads CASSLVTGLKNTEAFF.